A selection of T cell receptor beta chains follows, all from one sample in a study of cytomegalovirus exposure and HLA in healthy donors. Repertoires were generated with immunoSEQ multiplex PCR, while TCRdb's copy carries only in-frame clones and drops some. The sample includes over 100,000 clones, around 86% of them seen just once. The specimen was PBMCs. Receptor source: a man younger than 40 in good health and CMV-seronegative. CDR3s include the opening cysteine and the closing phenylalanine or tryptophan. D genes are given only for firm matches. Rows may omit the clone size; those that give it use once, few, many or a size class.

TRBJ2-3 | . | . | TRBV5-1 | TGCGCCAGCAGCTTGGGGGCGGGGAGCACAGATACGCAGTATTTT | CASSLGAGSTDTQYF
TRBJ2-7 | TRBD1 | . | TRBV6-1 | TGTGCCAGCACCCGACAGGGGGCGAATGAGCAGTACTTC | CASTRQGANEQYF
TRBJ2-1 | TRBD2 | few | TRBV2 | TGTGCCAGCAGTAGACTAGCGGGGGGGCGCAATGAGCAGTTCTTC | CASSRLAGGRNEQFF
TRBJ1-1 | . | medium-sized | TRBV6-6 | TGTGCCAGCAGATCCGAAACCGGGGAAGCTTTCTTT | CASRSETGEAFF
TRBJ2-3 | . | once | TRBV27 | TGTGCCACCAGAGGGCGGGTCCTGGATACGCAGTATTTT | CATRGRVLDTQYF
TRBJ2-7 | TRBD2 | . | TRBV5-6 | TGTGCCAGCAGCGGAGGGACTAGCGGGGGGTTACTCGCCTACGAGCAGTACTTC | CASSGGTSGGLLAYEQYF
TRBJ2-3 | . | . | TRBV7-9 | TGTGCCAGCAGCTTGGGGACAAACGGGAATACGCAGTATTTT | CASSLGTNGNTQYF
TRBJ1-5 | . | . | TRBV27 | TGTGCCAGCAGTTTAGGCGGAGGGAGGGATCAGCCCCAGCATTTT | CASSLGGGRDQPQHF
TRBJ2-2 | . | . | TRBV6-5 | TGTGCCAGCAGTTACTCGACATTAGACACCGGGGAGCTGTTTTTT | CASSYSTLDTGELFF
TRBJ2-5 | TRBD1 | . | TRBV25-1 | TGTGCCAGCAGCGTGGGACAGGTTTTTGCAAAGACCCAGTACTTC | CASSVGQVFAKTQYF
TRBJ2-3 | TRBD1 | . | TRBV30 | TGTGCCTCCAGGGGGCTGCCATCAGATACGCAGTATTTT | CASRGLPSDTQYF
TRBJ2-2 | . | . | TRBV5-1 | TGCGCCAGCAGCTTGGTCGGGAGGGACAGGGACACCGGGGAGCTGTTTTTT | CASSLVGRDRDTGELFF
TRBJ2-7 | TRBD1 | few | TRBV11-3 | TGTGCCAGCAGCCCGGGACAGGCCGGGGAGCAGTACTTC | CASSPGQAGEQYF
TRBJ1-5 | TRBD1 | . | TRBV28 | TGTGCCAGCAGTCTCCATGAAGGGGGCCACCAGCCCCAGCATTTT | CASSLHEGGHQPQHF
TRBJ2-1 | TRBD2 | many | TRBV6-1 | TGTGCCAGCAGTGAACTAGCGGGGGGCTACAATGAGCAGTTCTTC | CASSELAGGYNEQFF
TRBJ2-1 | . | few | TRBV2 | TGTGCCAGCATTAGATCCCCCTACAATGAGCAGTTCTTC | CASIRSPYNEQFF
TRBJ1-2 | TRBD1 | . | TRBV4-1 | TGCGCCAGCAGCCAAGAGGACAGGGTCTATGGCTACACCTTC | CASSQEDRVYGYTF
TRBJ2-7 | TRBD1 | . | TRBV5-5 | TGTGCCAGCAGCTTGGAGGGGACAGGGGGAACCTACGAGCAGTACTTC | CASSLEGTGGTYEQYF
TRBJ2-1 | TRBD2 | few | TRBV9 | TGTGCCAGCAGCGTAGGGGGTAGCGGGACCCACTACAATGAGCAGTTCTTC | CASSVGGSGTHYNEQFF
TRBJ2-7 | . | . | TRBV5-4 | TGTGCCAGCAGCGCAGGACAGAGTCCCAGCTACGAGCAGTACTTC | CASSAGQSPSYEQYF
TRBJ1-4 | . | . | TRBV19 | TGTGCCAGTAGTATAGATCTCCGAGCTAATCGACTGTTTTTT | CASSIDLRANRLFF
TRBJ1-6 | TRBD1 | . | TRBV7-9 | TGTGCCAGCAGCACCCGACAGGGCCTGGCGGGCTATAATTCACCCCTCCACTTT | CASSTRQGLAGYNSPLHF
TRBJ1-1 | . | . | TRBV30 | TGTGCCTGGAGCCAAGGAGGGGCGGGGACTGAAGCTTTCTTT | CAWSQGGAGTEAFF
TRBJ2-4 | . | few | TRBV5-4 | TGTGCCAGCAGCTTGGTAGGGGGAAAAAACATTCAGTACTTC | CASSLVGGKNIQYF
TRBJ2-3 | TRBD1 | . | TRBV7-2 | TGTGCCAGCGTGGGACAGAGCACAGATACGCAGTATTTT | CASVGQSTDTQYF
TRBJ1-5 | TRBD1 | once | TRBV7-8 | TGTGCCAGCAGCTTAGAGTGGACAGGGGACAATCAGCCCCAGCATTTT | CASSLEWTGDNQPQHF
TRBJ1-1 | TRBD1 | . | TRBV29-1 | TGCAGCGTTGAAAGGGGACAGTCCACTGAAGCTTTCTTT | CSVERGQSTEAFF
TRBJ2-3 | . | . | TRBV10-3 | TGTGCCATCATGGGGGGAGGACCACCAGATACGCAGTATTTT | CAIMGGGPPDTQYF
TRBJ2-3 | TRBD2 | . | TRBV5-1 | TGCGCCAAAATGATAGCGGGGATGGGGGATACGCAGTATTTT | CAKMIAGMGDTQYF
TRBJ2-7 | . | . | TRBV7-9 | TGTGCCAGCAGCTTAGGACAGAATCTCCACGAGCAGTACTTC | CASSLGQNLHEQYF
TRBJ2-7 | . | few | TRBV18 | TGTGCCAGCTCACCAGAAGGCCTAGGATTCTACGAGCAGTACTTC | CASSPEGLGFYEQYF
TRBJ1-4 | . | . | TRBV5-1 | TGCGCCAGCAGCGGGAGAGGACAGCCCTTTAATGAAAAACTGTTTTTT | CASSGRGQPFNEKLFF
TRBJ2-5 | . | . | TRBV19 | TGTGCCAGTAGCCCAAGACTACTACAAGAGACCCAGTACTTC | CASSPRLLQETQYF
TRBJ2-3 | . | . | TRBV9 | TGTGCCAGCAGCGTAGTTGGGGGGGCACTCACAGATACGCAGTATTTT | CASSVVGGALTDTQYF
TRBJ2-5 | . | . | TRBV9 | TGTGCCAGCAGCGTAGGTTCGGCTAGCTGGGGCCAAGAGACCCAGTACTTC | CASSVGSASWGQETQYF
TRBJ2-5 | TRBD1 | once | TRBV28 | TGTGCCAGCAGTTTACAGGGACAGGGTAGGGAGACCCAGTACTTC | CASSLQGQGRETQYF
TRBJ2-2 | . | . | TRBV5-4 | TGTGCCAGCAGCTTGGGGGGGACTTTCGCGAACACCGGGGAGCTGTTTTTT | CASSLGGTFANTGELFF
TRBJ1-2 | . | . | TRBV5-6 | TGTGCCAGCAGCTCAAACTTAGTTCACTATGGCTACACCTTC | CASSSNLVHYGYTF
TRBJ2-4 | TRBD2 | few | TRBV6-1 | TGTGCCAGCAGTGAATTAGCAGGGAGGGTCAAAAACATTCAGTACTTC | CASSELAGRVKNIQYF
TRBJ2-7 | . | . | TRBV5-1 | TGCGCCAGCAGCTTGGCAGGCAGCTCCTACGAGCAGTACTTC | CASSLAGSSYEQYF
TRBJ2-7 | . | few | TRBV7-2 | TGTGCCAGCAACCGTGGCTCAGGCGCCTACGAGCAGTACTTC | CASNRGSGAYEQYF
TRBJ1-6 | . | . | TRBV7-8 | TGTGCCAGCAGCTTAGAATATGATTCACCCCTCCACTTT | CASSLEYDSPLHF
TRBJ2-7 | TRBD1 | . | TRBV7-9 | TGTGCCAGCAGCTTAGCGTCCGCGGACAGGAGGCACGAGCAGTACTTC | CASSLASADRRHEQYF
TRBJ2-1 | TRBD1 | . | TRBV4-3 | TGCGCCAGCAGCCACGGGACAGATCCCAATGAGCAGTTCTTC | CASSHGTDPNEQFF
TRBJ2-1 | TRBD2 | . | TRBV27 | TGTGCCAGCAGTTTGGGTACTAGCGGGGGAGGCGGTGAGCAGTTCTTC | CASSLGTSGGGGEQFF
TRBJ1-1 | . | . | TRBV4-1 | TGCGCCAGCAGCCAAGATAAGCGCCAACTGAACACTGAAGCTTTCTTT | CASSQDKRQLNTEAFF
TRBJ1-2 | . | . | TRBV5-1 | TGCGCCAGCAGCCTAGACGTCGATGGCTACACCTTC | CASSLDVDGYTF
TRBJ1-3 | . | . | TRBV15 | TGTGCCACCAGCAGCCGAGGAGCGCCCGGGGGAAACACCATATATTTT | CATSSRGAPGGNTIYF